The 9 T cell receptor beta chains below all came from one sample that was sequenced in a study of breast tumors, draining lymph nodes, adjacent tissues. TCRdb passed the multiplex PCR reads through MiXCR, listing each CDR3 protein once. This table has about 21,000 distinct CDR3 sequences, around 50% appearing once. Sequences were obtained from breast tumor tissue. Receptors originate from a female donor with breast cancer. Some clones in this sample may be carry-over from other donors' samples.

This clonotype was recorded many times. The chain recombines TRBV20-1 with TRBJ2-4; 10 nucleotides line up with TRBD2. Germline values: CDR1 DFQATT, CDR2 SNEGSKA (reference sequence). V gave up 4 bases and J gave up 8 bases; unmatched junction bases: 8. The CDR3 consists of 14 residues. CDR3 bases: TGCAGTGCTATGAAGCGGGGGGGGGTGGACATTCAGTACTTC. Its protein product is CSAMKRGGVDIQYF.

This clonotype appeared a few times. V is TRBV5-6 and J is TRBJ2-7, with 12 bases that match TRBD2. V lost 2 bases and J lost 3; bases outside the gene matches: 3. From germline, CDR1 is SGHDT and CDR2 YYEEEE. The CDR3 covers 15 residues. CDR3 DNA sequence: TGTGCCAGCAGCTTCGGGACTAGCGGGTACTACGAGCAGTACTTC. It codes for CASSFGTSGYYEQYF.

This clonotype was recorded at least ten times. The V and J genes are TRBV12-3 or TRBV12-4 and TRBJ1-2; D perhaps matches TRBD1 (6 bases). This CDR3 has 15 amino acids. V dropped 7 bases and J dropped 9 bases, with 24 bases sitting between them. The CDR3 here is CASTLLGGPAISYTF. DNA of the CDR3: TGTGCCAGCACCCTCCTAGGGGGGCCGGCCATTAGCTACACCTTC.

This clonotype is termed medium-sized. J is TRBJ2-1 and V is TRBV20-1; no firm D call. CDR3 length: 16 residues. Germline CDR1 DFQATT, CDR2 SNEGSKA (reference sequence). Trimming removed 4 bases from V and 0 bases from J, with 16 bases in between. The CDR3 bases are TGCAGTGCTAACCCCCAGACGGTTAGCTCCTACAATGAGCAGTTCTTC. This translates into CSANPQTVSSYNEQFF.

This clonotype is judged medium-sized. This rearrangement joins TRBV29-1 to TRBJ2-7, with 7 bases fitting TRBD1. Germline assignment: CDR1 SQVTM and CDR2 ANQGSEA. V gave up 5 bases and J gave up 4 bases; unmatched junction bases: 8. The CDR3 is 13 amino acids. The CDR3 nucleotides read TGCAGCGTTAGGAGGACAGGTTCATACGAGCAGTACTTC. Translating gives CSVRRTGSYEQYF.

CDR3 amino acids: CASRNAGGEAREKLFF. In DNA, the CDR3 is TGTGCCAGCAGAAACGCCGGGGGGGAGGCTCGCGAAAAACTGTTTTTT. The chain uses TRBV12-3 or TRBV12-4 and TRBJ1-4; possibly TRBD1 for D (5 bases). The CDR3 has 16 amino acids. V lost 6 bases, J lost 8 bases, and 22 bases lay in between.

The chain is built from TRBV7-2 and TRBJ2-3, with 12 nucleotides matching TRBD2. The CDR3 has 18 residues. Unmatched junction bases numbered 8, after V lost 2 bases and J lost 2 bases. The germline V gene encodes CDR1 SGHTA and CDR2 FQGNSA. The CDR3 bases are TGTGCCAGCAGCTTATATGGGGGACTAGCGGGCCACACAGATACGCAGTATTTT. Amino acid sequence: CASSLYGGLAGHTDTQYF.

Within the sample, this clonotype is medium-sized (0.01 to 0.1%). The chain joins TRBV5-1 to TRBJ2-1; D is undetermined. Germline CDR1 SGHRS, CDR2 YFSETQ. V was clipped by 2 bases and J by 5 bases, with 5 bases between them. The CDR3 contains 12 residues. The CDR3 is CASSLVNNEQFF. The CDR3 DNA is TGCGCCAGCAGCTTAGTAAACAATGAGCAGTTCTTC.

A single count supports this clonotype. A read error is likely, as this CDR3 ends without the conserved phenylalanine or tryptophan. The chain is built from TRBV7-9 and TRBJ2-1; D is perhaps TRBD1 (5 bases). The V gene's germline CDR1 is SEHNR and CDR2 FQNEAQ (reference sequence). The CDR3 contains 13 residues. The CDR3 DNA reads TGTGCCAGCGGCTTAAGCCCAGGGTACGAGCAGTTCCTC. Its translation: CASGLSPGYEQFL.